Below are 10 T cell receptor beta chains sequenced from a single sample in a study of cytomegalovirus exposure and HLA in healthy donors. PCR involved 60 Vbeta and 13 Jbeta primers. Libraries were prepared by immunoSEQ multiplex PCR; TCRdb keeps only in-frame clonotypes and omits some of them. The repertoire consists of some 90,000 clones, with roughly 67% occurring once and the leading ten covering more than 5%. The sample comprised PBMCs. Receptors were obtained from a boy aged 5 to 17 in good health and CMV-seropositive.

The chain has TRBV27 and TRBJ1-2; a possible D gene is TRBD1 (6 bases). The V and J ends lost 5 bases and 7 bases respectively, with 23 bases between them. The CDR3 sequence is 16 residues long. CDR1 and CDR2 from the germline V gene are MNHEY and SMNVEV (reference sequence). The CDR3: CASSPSFRDNGSGYTF. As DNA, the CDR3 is TGTGCCAGCAGTCCGTCATTCAGGGACAATGGGAGTGGCTACACCTTC.

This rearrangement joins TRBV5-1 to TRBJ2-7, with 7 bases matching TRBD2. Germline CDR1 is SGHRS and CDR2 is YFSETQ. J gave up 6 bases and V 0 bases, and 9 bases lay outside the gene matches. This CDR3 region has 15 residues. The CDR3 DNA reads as TGCGCCAGCAGCTTGGTGACGGGGAGGGTTGGCGAGCAGTACTTC. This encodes CASSLVTGRVGEQYF.

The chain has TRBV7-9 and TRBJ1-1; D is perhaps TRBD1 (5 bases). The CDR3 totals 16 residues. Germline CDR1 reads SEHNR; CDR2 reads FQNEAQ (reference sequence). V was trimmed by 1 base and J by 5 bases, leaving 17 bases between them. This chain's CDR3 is CASSLDPGLGGTEAFF. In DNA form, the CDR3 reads TGTGCCAGCAGCTTAGATCCAGGGCTGGGGGGGACTGAAGCTTTCTTT.

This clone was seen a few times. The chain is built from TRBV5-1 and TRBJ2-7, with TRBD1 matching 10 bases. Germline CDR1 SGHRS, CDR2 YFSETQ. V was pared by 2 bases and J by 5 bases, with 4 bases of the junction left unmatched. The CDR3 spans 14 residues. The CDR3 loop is CASSFRDRGHEQYF. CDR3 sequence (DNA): TGCGCCAGCAGCTTCCGGGACAGGGGCCACGAGCAGTACTTC.

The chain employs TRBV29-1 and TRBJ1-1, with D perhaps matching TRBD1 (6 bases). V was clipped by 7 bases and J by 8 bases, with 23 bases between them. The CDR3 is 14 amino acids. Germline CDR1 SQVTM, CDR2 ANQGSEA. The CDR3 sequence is CSARGLQGEAEAFF. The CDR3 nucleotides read TGCAGCGCGCGAGGCCTACAGGGAGAGGCGGAAGCTTTCTTT.

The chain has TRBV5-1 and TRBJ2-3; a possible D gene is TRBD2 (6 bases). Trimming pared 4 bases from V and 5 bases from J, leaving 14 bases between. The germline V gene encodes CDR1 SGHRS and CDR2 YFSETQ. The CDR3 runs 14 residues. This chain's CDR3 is CASSLTPGLDTQYF. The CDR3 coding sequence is TGCGCCAGCAGCCTAACGCCGGGACTAGATACGCAGTATTTT.

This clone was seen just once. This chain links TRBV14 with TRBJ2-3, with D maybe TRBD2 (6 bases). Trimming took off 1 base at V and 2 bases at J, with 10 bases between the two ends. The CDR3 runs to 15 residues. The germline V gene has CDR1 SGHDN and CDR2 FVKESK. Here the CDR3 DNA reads TGTGCCAGCAGCCAAGTGATAGCGGCCACAGATACGCAGTATTTT. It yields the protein CASSQVIAATDTQYF. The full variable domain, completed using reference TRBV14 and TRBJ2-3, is EAGVTQFPSHSVIEKGQTVTLRCDPISGHDNLYWYRRVMGKEIKFLLHFVKESKQDESGMPNNRFLAERTGGTYSTLKVQPAELEDSGVYFCASSQVIAATDTQYFGPGTRLTVL.

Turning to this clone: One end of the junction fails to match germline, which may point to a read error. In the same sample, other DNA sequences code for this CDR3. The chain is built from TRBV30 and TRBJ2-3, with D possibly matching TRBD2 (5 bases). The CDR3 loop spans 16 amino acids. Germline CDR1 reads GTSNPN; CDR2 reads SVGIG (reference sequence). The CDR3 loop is CAWSRLRAATTDTQYF. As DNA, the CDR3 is TGTGCCTGGAGTAGGTTGAGGGCCGCTACCACAGATACGCAATATTTT.

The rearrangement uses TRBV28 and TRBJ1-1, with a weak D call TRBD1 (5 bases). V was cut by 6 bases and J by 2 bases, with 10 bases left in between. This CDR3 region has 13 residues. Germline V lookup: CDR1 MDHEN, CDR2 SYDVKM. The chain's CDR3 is CASSPGHNTEAFF. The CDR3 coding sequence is TGTGCCAGCAGCCCCGGACATAACACTGAAGCTTTCTTT.

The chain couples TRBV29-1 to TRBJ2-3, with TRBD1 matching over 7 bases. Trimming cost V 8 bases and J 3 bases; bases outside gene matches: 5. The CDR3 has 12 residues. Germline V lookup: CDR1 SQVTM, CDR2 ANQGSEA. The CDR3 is CSKGDSTDTQYF. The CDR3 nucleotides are TGCAGCAAAGGGGACAGTACAGATACGCAGTATTTT.